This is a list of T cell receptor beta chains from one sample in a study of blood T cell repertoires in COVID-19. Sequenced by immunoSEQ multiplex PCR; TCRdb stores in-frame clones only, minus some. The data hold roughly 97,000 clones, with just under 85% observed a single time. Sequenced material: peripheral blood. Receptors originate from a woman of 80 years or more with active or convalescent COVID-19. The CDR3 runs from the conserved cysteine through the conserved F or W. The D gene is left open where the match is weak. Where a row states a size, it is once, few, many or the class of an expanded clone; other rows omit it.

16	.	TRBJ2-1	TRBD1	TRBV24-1	TGTGCCACCAGTGATACCGGGACAGGGGGTTCCAATGAGCAGTTCTTC	CATSDTGTGGSNEQFF
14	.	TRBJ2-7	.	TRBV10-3	TGTGCCATCAGTGACCGGACAGTTTTTTACGAGCAGTACTTC	CAISDRTVFYEQYF
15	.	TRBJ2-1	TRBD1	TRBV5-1	TGCGCCAGCAGCTGGGGGGACAGGGACTACAATGAGCAGTTCTTC	CASSWGDRDYNEQFF
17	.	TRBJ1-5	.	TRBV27	TGTGCCAGCAGCCGGGCGGGGGGCAGGGGAGGAGGTCAGCCCCAGCATTTT	CASSRAGGRGGGQPQHF
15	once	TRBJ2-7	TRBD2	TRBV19	TGTGCCAGTAGGGACACTAGCGGGGGGTACTACGAGCAGTACTTC	CASRDTSGGYYEQYF
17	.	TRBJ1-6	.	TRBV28	TGTGCCAGCAAGTTCTCCCTTGGCGGCTCCTATAATTCACCCCTCCACTTT	CASKFSLGGSYNSPLHF
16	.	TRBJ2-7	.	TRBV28	TGTGCCAGCAGCGATACCGGCGGACAGAGCTCCTACGAGCAGTACTTC	CASSDTGGQSSYEQYF
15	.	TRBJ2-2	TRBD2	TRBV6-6	TGTGCCAGCAGATCTAGCGGGGGGGCCACCGGGGAGCTGTTTTTT	CASRSSGGATGELFF
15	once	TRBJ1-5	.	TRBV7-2	TGTGCCAGCAGCTTGGAAGGGGTAGCTAATCAGCCCCAGCATTTT	CASSLEGVANQPQHF
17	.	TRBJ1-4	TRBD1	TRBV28	TGTGCCAGCAGTCCCCCCGTGTCGGGACAGGGGGGCGAAAAACTGTTTTTT	CASSPPVSGQGGEKLFF
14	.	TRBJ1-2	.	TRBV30	TGTGCCTGGCATCCTAGACAGTTCTCGAATGGCTACACCTTC	CAWHPRQFSNGYTF
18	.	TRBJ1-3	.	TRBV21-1	TGTGCCAGCAGCAAAACTATTGGCCTTGACCTCTCTGGAAACACCATATATTTT	CASSKTIGLDLSGNTIYF
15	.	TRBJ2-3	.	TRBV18	TGTGCCAGCTCACCACCGTCGACAGCCACAGATACGCAGTATTTT	CASSPPSTATDTQYF
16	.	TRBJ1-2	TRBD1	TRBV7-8	TGTGCCAGCAGCCCCGCGATGGGACAGGGTAGCTATGGCTACACCTTC	CASSPAMGQGSYGYTF
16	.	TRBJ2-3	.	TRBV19	TGTGCCAGTAGTATGATGATAACAGGGCGCACAGATACGCAGTATTTT	CASSMMITGRTDTQYF
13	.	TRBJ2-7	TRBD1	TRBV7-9	TGTGCCAGCATCCAGGGGGACACCTACGAGCAGTACTTC	CASIQGDTYEQYF
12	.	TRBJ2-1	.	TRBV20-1	TGCAGTGCTAGTCTTCGGCAGGGTGAGCAGTTCTTC	CSASLRQGEQFF
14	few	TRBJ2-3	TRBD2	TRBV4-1	TGCGCCAGCAGCTTCGGCGGGGGGGCTGATACGCAGTATTTT	CASSFGGGADTQYF
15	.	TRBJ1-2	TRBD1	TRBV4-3	TGCGCCAGCAGCCCAGGACAGGGCCGAAACTATGGCTACACCTTC	CASSPGQGRNYGYTF
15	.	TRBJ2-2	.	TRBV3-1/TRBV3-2	TGTGCCAGCAGCCAATTACAGGGAAACACCGGGGAGCTGTTTTTT	CASSQLQGNTGELFF
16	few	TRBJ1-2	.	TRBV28	TGTGCCAGCAGTCCCGGGTCGGCAGGGGTTGGCTATGGCTACACCTTC	CASSPGSAGVGYGYTF
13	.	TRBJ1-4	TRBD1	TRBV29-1	TGCAGCGTTAACAGGGGGATCGGGGAAAAACTGTTTTTT	CSVNRGIGEKLFF